The rows below give T cell receptor beta chains drawn from one sample of a study of T-cell reconstitution after alpha-beta-depleted transplantation in children. In TCRdb, the PCR reads were re-called with MiXCR into one record per CDR3 protein. Among about 240,000 distinct CDR3 sequences listed, around 13% were seen once. The starting material was PBMCs from the stem cell graft donor, obtained from the stem cell graft. These TCRs come from a human donor who donated a stem cell graft to a child with acute lymphoblastic leukemia. The CDR3 runs from the conserved cysteine through the conserved F or W. D genes are given only for firm matches. Expanded clones are given a class, and other clones once, few, many or no size at all.

d_call	cdr3_length	j_call	v_call	clone_size	cdr3_nt	cdr3_aa
.	14	TRBJ1-2	TRBV6-5	many	TGTGCCAGCAGTTACTCACCCGACAGCACGGGGAACACCTTC	CASSYSPDSTGNTF
.	14	TRBJ2-3	TRBV24-1	many	TGTGCCACCAGTGAACCCCGGGGGACAGATACGCAGTATTTT	CATSEPRGTDTQYF
.	11	TRBJ1-2	TRBV29-1	few	TGCAGCAGTGACACACGTGGCGGCTACACCTTC	CSSDTRGGYTF
TRBD2	17	TRBJ2-1	TRBV7-6	many	TGTGCCAGCAGCTTAAGGGGACTAGCGGCCCGACGTGATGAGCAGTTCTTC	CASSLRGLAARRDEQFF
.	12	TRBJ1-1	TRBV30	once	TGTGCCTGGGGACCGTTGAACACTGAAGCTTTCTTT	CAWGPLNTEAFF
.	18	TRBJ2-7	TRBV27	many	TGTGCCAGCAGTCGTATCCTAATCGGAGGGTTTGGGGTCTACGAGCAGTACTTC	CASSRILIGGFGVYEQYF
.	15	TRBJ2-5	TRBV27	many	TGTGCCAGCAGCCCGATCGCCCGGACACAAGAGACCCAGTACTTC	CASSPIARTQETQYF
.	14	TRBJ2-2	TRBV14	once	TGTGCCAGCAGCCCGGGGACGAACACCAGGGAGCTGTTTTTT	CASSPGTNTRELFF
TRBD1	15	TRBJ1-5	TRBV6-2/TRBV6-3	many	TGTGCCAGCAGTTACTCTACAGGGGCGAGGCAGCCCCAGCATTTT	CASSYSTGARQPQHF
.	13	TRBJ2-2	TRBV5-5	many	TGTGCCAGCAGCCGTCAGGTGGCCGGGGAGCTGTTTTTT	CASSRQVAGELFF
TRBD1	15	TRBJ1-5	TRBV27	.	TGTGCCAGCACCAGACAGGGGGGGGAAAATCAGCCCCAGCATTTT	CASTRQGGENQPQHF
.	13	TRBJ2-1	TRBV10-3	many	TGTGCCATCAGGGGGATTAGCGACAATGAGCAGTTCTTC	CAIRGISDNEQFF
.	14	TRBJ2-3	TRBV5-1	many	TGCGCCAGCAGCTTGATACAGGGATTGGATACGCAGTATTTT	CASSLIQGLDTQYF
TRBD1	14	TRBJ2-7	TRBV20-1	.	TGCAGTGCTCAGACCGGGACAGGGTTTTACGAGCAGTACTTC	CSAQTGTGFYEQYF
.	15	TRBJ1-1	TRBV20-1	many	TGCAGTGCCCTCTCAGCAGCCAGCCGGAACACTGAAGCTTTCTTT	CSALSAASRNTEAFF
.	13	TRBJ1-2	TRBV6-1	many	TGTGCCAGCAGCGAACGACCGTCGGGTGGCTACACCTTC	CASSERPSGGYTF
.	12	TRBJ1-4	TRBV6-1	.	TGTGCCAGCAGAAAAGGTCTCTCTTCCCTGTTTTTT	CASRKGLSSLFF
.	16	TRBJ2-1	TRBV28	.	TGTGCCAGCAGTTTAGGGGGAGCCCACTCCTACAATGAGCAGTTCTTC	CASSLGGAHSYNEQFF
.	12	TRBJ1-1	TRBV12-3/TRBV12-4	many	TGTGCCAGCAGTCCCGGATACACTGAAGCTTTCTTT	CASSPGYTEAFF
.	11	TRBJ1-4	TRBV15	.	TGTGCCACCAGCAGCGGGGGGAAACTGTTTTTT	CATSSGGKLFF
.	13	TRBJ2-7	TRBV4-3	many	TGCGCCAGCAGCCCCCGTCCCCATGACGAGCAGTACTTC	CASSPRPHDEQYF
.	15	TRBJ1-1	TRBV9	many	TGTGCCAGCAGCGTAGACGGCGGGGGATGGACTGAAGCTTTCTTT	CASSVDGGGWTEAFF
TRBD1	14	TRBJ1-3	TRBV13	many	TGTGCCAGCAGCCCCGGGACAGGGAGAAACACCATATATTTT	CASSPGTGRNTIYF
.	14	TRBJ1-2	TRBV12-3/TRBV12-4	.	TGTGCCAGCAGTTTATCTTCCGGGCCGTATGGCTACACCTTC	CASSLSSGPYGYTF
TRBD1	13	TRBJ1-2	TRBV20-1	many	TGCAGTGTCCCGACAGGGGGCAGCTATGGCTACACCTTC	CSVPTGGSYGYTF
.	18	TRBJ1-2	TRBV4-3	many	TGCGCCAGCAGCCAAGATCTCCGGACGGTGGGTATGAACTATGGCTACACCTTC	CASSQDLRTVGMNYGYTF
.	17	TRBJ2-4	TRBV12-3/TRBV12-4	many	TGTGCCAGCACCCAGTGGACAGCAGTACATTCCAAAAACATTCAGTACTTC	CASTQWTAVHSKNIQYF
.	17	TRBJ2-3	TRBV10-3	.	TGTGCCATCAGTGAGTCGCGTGGCCCGACTGGGACAGATACGCAGTATTTT	CAISESRGPTGTDTQYF
.	11	TRBJ2-1	TRBV2	many	TGTGCCAGCATCTTTGTGGATGAGCAGTTCTTC	CASIFVDEQFF
.	14	TRBJ2-3	TRBV5-4	many	TGTGCCAGCAGCCATGTCGTCGGGGGAGATACGCAGTATTTT	CASSHVVGGDTQYF
.	12	TRBJ1-2	TRBV10-3	many	TGTGCCATCAGTGACGTGAAGGAGGGCTACACCTTC	CAISDVKEGYTF
TRBD1	15	TRBJ1-6	TRBV12-3/TRBV12-4	many	TGTGCCAGCAGTTCAGCGACAGGGGCGGGATCACCCCTCCACTTT	CASSSATGAGSPLHF
.	16	TRBJ1-2	TRBV7-9	many	TGTGCCAGCAGCGGGACCGAACGAAGGTCTAACTATGGCTACACCTTC	CASSGTERRSNYGYTF
.	12	TRBJ1-1	TRBV7-9	many	TGTGGCCCGGGTCAGGGAGGCACTGAAGCTTTCTTT	CGPGQGGTEAFF
.	15	TRBJ1-2	TRBV6-1	many	TGTGCCAGCAGCCAAGACACGGCTGGGAGCTATGGCTACACCTTC	CASSQDTAGSYGYTF
.	12	TRBJ1-1	TRBV19	many	TGTGCCAGTAGTATGGGGAACACTGAAGCTTTCTTT	CASSMGNTEAFF
.	17	TRBJ1-4	TRBV12-3/TRBV12-4	many	TGTGCCAGCAGTGACGCCGACCCCTTTATCTTGAGAGAAAAACTGTTTTTT	CASSDADPFILREKLFF
.	16	TRBJ2-5	TRBV27	many	TGTGCCAGCAGTCCATTGGTTTTTGGACTACAAGAGACCCAGTACTTC	CASSPLVFGLQETQYF
.	13	TRBJ2-7	TRBV21-1	many	TGTGCCAGCCCGTTTCAAGAGGAGTACGAGCAGTACTTC	CASPFQEEYEQYF
.	13	TRBJ2-2	TRBV6-1	many	TGTGCCAGCATGATAATCCGGACCGGGGAGCTGTTTTTT	CASMIIRTGELFF
.	17	TRBJ2-1	TRBV4-3	few	TGCGCCAGCAGCCAAGATCGTTTTGACCGCTACTACAATGAGCAGTTCTTC	CASSQDRFDRYYNEQFF
TRBD2	14	TRBJ2-1	TRBV29-1	many	TGCAGCGTTCAGGGACTAGCGGGAGGGAATGAGCAGTTCTTC	CSVQGLAGGNEQFF
.	13	TRBJ1-4	TRBV9	.	TGTGCCAGCAGCGTAGTACCTAATGAAAAACTGTTTTTT	CASSVVPNEKLFF